Listed below are T cell receptor beta chains from one sample, sequenced in a study of T cells in Graves' hyperthyroidism and ophthalmopathy. TCRdb redid the calling of the multiplex PCR reads with MiXCR, one entry per CDR3 protein. The table records roughly 350,000 distinct CDR3 sequences, roughly 15% of them present only once. The sample was blood. These receptors all come from a woman aged 30 to 39 with Graves' ophthalmopathy. The CDR3 runs from the conserved cysteine through the conserved F or W. D genes are given only for firm matches. Clone size, where shown, is once, few, many, or a class for clones that have expanded.

v_call,j_call,d_call,clone_size,cdr3_aa,cdr3_nt
TRBV18,TRBJ1-5,TRBD1,NA,CASSHESQGARPNQPQHF,TGTGCCAGCTCACACGAATCACAGGGGGCGCGTCCTAATCAGCCCCAGCATTTT
TRBV7-8,TRBJ1-1,NA,NA,CASSPRLELDTEAFF,TGTGCCAGCAGCCCCCGCCTAGAGTTGGACACTGAAGCTTTCTTT
TRBV29-1,TRBJ2-3,NA,many,CSVLDPGVDTQYF,TGCAGCGTACTTGACCCGGGAGTGGATACGCAGTATTTT
TRBV10-2,TRBJ1-3,NA,NA,CASSESRGSGNTIYF,TGCGCCAGCAGTGAGTCGAGGGGATCTGGAAACACCATATATTTT
TRBV15,TRBJ1-2,NA,few,CATSRELRYGYTF,TGTGCCACCAGCAGAGAATTGCGGTATGGCTACACCTTC
TRBV20-1,TRBJ1-2,NA,many,CSASSIDSYGYTF,TGCAGTGCTAGTTCGATCGACAGCTATGGCTACACCTTC
TRBV6-1,TRBJ2-7,NA,many,CASSEVSGGYEQYF,TGTGCCAGCAGTGAAGTATCGGGCGGTTACGAGCAGTACTTC
TRBV11-2,TRBJ1-6,NA,many,CASSHPGKMNSPLHF,TGTGCCAGCAGCCACCCCGGGAAGATGAATTCACCCCTCCACTTT
TRBV7-6,TRBJ1-5,NA,many,CASSLWPHSNQPQHF,TGTGCCAGCAGCTTATGGCCCCATAGCAATCAGCCCCAGCATTTT
TRBV6-1,TRBJ1-4,NA,NA,CASSPTTFPNEKLFF,TGTGCCAGCAGTCCTACAACTTTCCCCAATGAAAAACTGTTTTTT
TRBV20-1,TRBJ2-3,TRBD2,many,CSVPRPTSGGTTDTQYF,TGCAGTGTTCCGCGACCAACGAGCGGGGGGACCACAGATACGCAGTATTTT
TRBV24-1,TRBJ2-2,NA,many,CATTGPHAGELFF,TGTGCCACCACAGGACCCCACGCCGGGGAGCTGTTTTTT
TRBV11-2,TRBJ2-1,NA,many,CASSLGRSSYNEQFF,TGTGCCAGCAGCTTAGGACGGAGCTCCTACAATGAGCAGTTCTTC
TRBV28,TRBJ2-7,TRBD1,many,CASSSNLGQVYEQYF,TGTGCCAGCAGCTCCAACCTTGGACAGGTTTACGAGCAGTACTTC
TRBV28,TRBJ2-5,TRBD1,many,CASSFISGTGFPETQYF,TGTGCCAGCAGTTTCATTTCCGGGACAGGGTTTCCGGAGACCCAGTACTTC